This T cell receptor (beta chain) derives from a study of blood T cell repertoires in COVID-19. This CDR3 has 16 amino acids. In germline, CDR1 is LNHDA, CDR2 SQIVND (reference sequence). V was cut by 0 bases and J by 7 bases, with 17 bases left in between. Source study methods: It was from reference gene primer amplification that nucleated cell counts were estimated. Libraries were prepared by immunoSEQ multiplex PCR; TCRdb keeps only in-frame clonotypes and omits some of them. The V and J calls and the clone size are those of that table, but D and trimming were determined from the DNA. The data contain under 150,000 clones, about 86% of them singletons.

The chain employs TRBV19 and TRBJ2-3, with D maybe TRBD2 (5 bases). This receptor was identified in a woman aged 55-75 years with acute or convalescent COVID-19. The specimen was peripheral blood. The CDR3 nucleotides read TGTGCCAGTAGTATAGATCGCAGAGGGTGGGTCTATACGCAGTATTTT. It is translated as CASSIDRRGWVYTQYF. Looking up the rest from reference TRBV19 and TRBJ2-3 gives the full variable domain: DGGITQSPKYLFRKEGQNVTLSCEQNLNHDAMYWYRQDPGQGLRLIYYSQIVNDFQKGDIAEGYSVSREKKESFPLTVTSAQKNPTAFYLCASSIDRRGWVYTQYFGPGTRLTVL.